Listed below are T cell receptor beta chains from one sample, sequenced in a study of blood T cells in healthy people across ages. Each CDR3 protein is one row after TCRdb ran MiXCR on the 5' RACE reads. The sample has roughly 1.6 million distinct CDR3 sequences; about 31% are singletons. The sample taken for sequencing was blood. The receptors were gathered from a woman in her twenties or thirties in good health. Each CDR3 is given without its conserved first and last residue. Each record gives: CDR3 protein, J gene, clone size, V gene. Where a row states a size, it is once, few, many or the class of an expanded clone; other rows omit it.

AWGPRAWGNQPQH | TRBJ1-5 | . | TRBV30
ASSLAGNGRESTEAF | TRBJ1-1 | few | TRBV7-2
ASSSQSAGGDSNQPQH | TRBJ1-5 | few | TRBV27
ASKGRGPYNEQF | TRBJ2-1 | many | TRBV4-1
ASSSSDWGQF | TRBJ2-1 | . | TRBV27
ASSYSGVRGYT | TRBJ1-2 | . | TRBV6-5
ASSPSAWGLDTGELF | TRBJ2-2 | . | TRBV5-1
ASSLEADQETQY | TRBJ2-5 | few | TRBV7-6
AWSGTGGNQPQH | TRBJ1-5 | . | TRBV30
ASSPGLAGGRRYNEQF | TRBJ2-1 | few | TRBV7-8
ASSLVAKGETQY | TRBJ2-5 | few | TRBV11-2
ASSQDPGTGAEKLF | TRBJ1-4 | many | TRBV4-2
ASSYTGESYNEQF | TRBJ2-1 | . | TRBV6-6
AWSVRGLGNQPQH | TRBJ1-5 | . | TRBV30
ASSQPGTATQY | TRBJ2-3 | few | TRBV3-1
ASGLVRIPGPSRGYT | TRBJ1-2 | . | TRBV12-5
SAEGGLADQETQY | TRBJ2-5 | many | TRBV29-1
ASSLDERRSEQF | TRBJ2-1 | . | TRBV5-1
SATLRDTYNEQF | TRBJ2-1 | . | TRBV20-1
ASSEKPGQDYGYT | TRBJ1-2 | few | TRBV5-5
ASEPGASTQY | TRBJ2-3 | few | TRBV7-2
ASSPNRGGTEAF | TRBJ1-1 | few | TRBV9
ASSLPLRSGGETQY | TRBJ2-5 | . | TRBV7-9
SAQPGQDPYGYT | TRBJ1-2 | few | TRBV20-1
SARDWSGISYNEQF | TRBJ2-1 | few | TRBV20-1
ASSLWAGGPVDTQY | TRBJ2-3 | . | TRBV12-3/TRBV12-4
TSSLGGSSYEQY | . | . | TRBV5-6
ASSLEVLAIYNEQF | TRBJ2-1 | . | TRBV11-2
ASSPRVDRGVEAF | TRBJ1-1 | . | TRBV14
ASTRGGTGANVLT | TRBJ2-6 | few | TRBV28
ASSINRDRGREQY | TRBJ2-7 | few | TRBV5-1
ASSRSGTGYKYEQY | TRBJ2-7 | few | TRBV27
SARDQTGVSYEQY | TRBJ2-7 | . | TRBV20-1
ASSLSAGSREAF | TRBJ1-1 | . | TRBV7-3
ASSASFYGYT | TRBJ1-2 | . | TRBV12-3/TRBV12-4
ASSLIGGEAF | TRBJ1-1 | . | TRBV27
ASSQVPGYEQY | TRBJ2-7 | many | TRBV4-1
ASSFSTGASYEQY | TRBJ2-7 | . | TRBV5-1
ASSFLGKVLRVLAGVDTQY | TRBJ2-3 | . | TRBV5-1
ASSPTGETNYGYT | TRBJ1-2 | . | TRBV18
ASSLLAGDPPDTQY | TRBJ2-3 | few | TRBV28
ASRPLDYNEQF | TRBJ2-1 | few | TRBV5-1
ASSLRGQEAF | TRBJ1-1 | . | TRBV13
SARIPTGAGPEAF | TRBJ1-1 | . | TRBV20-1
ASKPPGLAGGGANVLT | TRBJ2-6 | . | TRBV4-1
ASSQPWGGSSGSDYEQY | TRBJ2-7 | . | TRBV4-2
ASSLYGLSYEQY | TRBJ2-7 | . | TRBV12-3/TRBV12-4
AISERGTSGKNAGELF | TRBJ2-2 | . | TRBV10-3
AWSVFENYGYT | TRBJ1-2 | few | TRBV30